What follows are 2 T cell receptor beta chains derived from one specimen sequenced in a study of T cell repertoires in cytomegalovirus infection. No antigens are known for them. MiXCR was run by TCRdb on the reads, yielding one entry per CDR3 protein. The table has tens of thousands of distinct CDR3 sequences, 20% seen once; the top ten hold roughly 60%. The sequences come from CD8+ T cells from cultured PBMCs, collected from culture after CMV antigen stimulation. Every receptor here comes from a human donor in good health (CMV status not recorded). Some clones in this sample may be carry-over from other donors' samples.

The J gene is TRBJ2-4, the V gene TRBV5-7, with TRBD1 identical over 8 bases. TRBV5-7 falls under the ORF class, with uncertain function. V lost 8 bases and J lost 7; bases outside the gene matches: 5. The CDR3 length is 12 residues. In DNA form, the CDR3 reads TGTGCCAGTCAGGGGGCACGTAACATTCAGTACTTC. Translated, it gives CASQGARNIQYF.

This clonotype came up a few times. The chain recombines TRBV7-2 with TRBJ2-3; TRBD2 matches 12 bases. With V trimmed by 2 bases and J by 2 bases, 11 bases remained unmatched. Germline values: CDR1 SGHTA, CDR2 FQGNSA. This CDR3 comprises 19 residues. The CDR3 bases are TGTGCCAGCAGCTTAAGATTACCCCTAGCGGGAGGGTACACAGATACGCAGTATTTT. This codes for CASSLRLPLAGGYTDTQYF.